The 2 T cell receptor beta chains presented below share a single source sample, sequenced in a study of OX40 agonist ivuxolimab in advanced cancers. Using immunoSEQ multiplex PCR, the repertoire was profiled, and TCRdb retains in-frame clones only, with some absent. The sample comprises about 49,000 clones, approximately 81% of which are singletons, and roughly 21% rests with the top ten. The input for sequencing was CD4+ or CD8+ T cells sorted from blood, taken in a trial of the OX40 agonist ivuxolimab. These receptors were obtained from an adult with an advanced solid tumor such as melanoma, head and neck, liver or kidney cancer.

This chain connects TRBV7-3 to TRBJ2-2; D not certain. Germline CDR1 is SGHTA and CDR2 is FQGTGA. The CDR3 length is 12 residues. Trimming left V 5 bases short and J 4 bases short, with 5 bases between. Here the CDR3 reads CASSTPTGELFF. CDR3 nucleotides: TGTGCCAGCAGCACCCCCACCGGGGAGCTGTTTTTT.

The chain recombines TRBV2 with TRBJ2-3, with 8 bases aligning to TRBD2. The trim removed 5 bases at V and 2 bases at J, leaving 12 bases unmatched. Germline V gene lookup returns CDR1 SNHLY and CDR2 FYNNEI. The CDR3 runs to 17 residues. CDR3: CASSLHPGGADTDTQYF. The CDR3 nucleotides are TGTGCCAGCAGTCTACACCCGGGGGGGGCGGACACAGATACGCAGTATTTT.